This entry concerns a single T cell receptor (beta chain). This sample was taken from a study of blood T cell repertoires in COVID-19. Overall study: Donors in the United States, Italy and Spain gave samples during acute or convalescent COVID-19. Nucleic acid was either cDNA or gDNA, and it came from T cells, B-cell-depleted T cells, or PBMCs.

Per the original data handling: By means of reference gene primer amplification, nucleated cell counts were estimated. TCRdb's table, derived via immunoSEQ multiplex PCR, lists solely in-frame clones and lacks some. V and J calls and clone size are as listed in that table; D and trimming were resolved from the DNA. The table has over 25,000 clones, around 90% seen once. V lost 1 base, J lost 15 bases, and 22 bases lay in between. The CDR3 has 15 residues. The germline V gene has CDR1 SEHNR and CDR2 FQNEAQ (reference sequence). This TCR came from a man aged 70 or older with active or convalescent COVID-19. The rearrangement uses TRBV7-9 and TRBJ2-1, with D uncertain. Sequences were obtained from peripheral blood. The DNA of the CDR3 is TGTGCCAGCAGCTTAGGGTCGTCCGAACCTACGTCCCCGTTCTTC. Translated: CASSLGSSEPTSPFF. The whole variable domain, remainder taken from reference TRBV7-9 and TRBJ2-1, is DTGVSQNPRHKITKRGQNVTFRCDPISEHNRLYWYRQTLGQGPEFLTYFQNEAQLEKSRLLSDRFSAERPKGSFSTLEIQRTEQGDSAMYLCASSLGSSEPTSPFFGPGTRLTVL.